This is a list of T cell receptor beta chains from one sample in a study of T cell responses to AZD1222 COVID-19 vaccine. TCRdb's table, derived via immunoSEQ multiplex PCR, lists solely in-frame clones and lacks some. The data show under 60,000 clones, with 89% seen just once and about 5.2% held by the top ten. The sequences come from peripheral blood, collected 28 days after the second AZD1222 dose. The receptors were gathered from an adult who received the AZD1222 COVID-19 vaccine. CDR3s include the opening cysteine and the closing phenylalanine or tryptophan. A D gene is named only where the DNA matches it firmly. Only part of the rows carry a size: once, few, many, or a class if the clone is expanded.

>TRBV5-1|NA|TRBJ2-5|TRBD2
TGCGCCAGCAGCCAAGGACCGAGCGGGGCCGATCGAGGAGAGACCCAGTACTTC
CASSQGPSGADRGETQYF
>TRBV12-5|NA|TRBJ2-7|NA
TGTGCTAGTGGTCCCGGTGGGTACGAGCAGTACTTC
CASGPGGYEQYF
>TRBV5-1|NA|TRBJ2-1|NA
TGCGCCAGCAGCCCTGACAGGCCTTGGGGTGAGCAGTTCTTC
CASSPDRPWGEQFF
>TRBV28|NA|TRBJ2-3|NA
TGTGCCAGCACGAGGACACAGGAAAGAGATACGCAGTATTTT
CASTRTQERDTQYF
>TRBV3-1/TRBV3-2|NA|TRBJ2-5|TRBD1
TGTGCCAGCAGCCCAAGTCCCGGGACAGGGACCCAGTACTTC
CASSPSPGTGTQYF
>TRBV7-8|NA|TRBJ2-1|NA
TGTGCCAGCAGCCCGTGGGGAGATGAGCAGTTCTTC
CASSPWGDEQFF
>TRBV20-1|NA|TRBJ2-7|NA
TGCAGTGCTAGTAAGGTGGGGGGGCCCAGCTCCTACGAGCAGTACTTC
CSASKVGGPSSYEQYF
>TRBV9|NA|TRBJ2-2|NA
TGTGCCAGCAGCGTTGCCGGGGAGCTGTTTTTT
CASSVAGELFF
>TRBV6-1|once|TRBJ1-2|NA
TGTGCCAGCAGTGAATGGACAGTCTATGGCTACACCTTC
CASSEWTVYGYTF
>TRBV30|NA|TRBJ2-7|TRBD2
TGTGCCTGGCAACTAGCGGGACACTCCTACGAGCAGTACTTC
CAWQLAGHSYEQYF
>TRBV18|NA|TRBJ2-3|NA
TGTGCCAGCTCACCACCGAGGGCAGATACGCAGTATTTT
CASSPPRADTQYF
>TRBV28|NA|TRBJ2-2|NA
TGTGCCAGCAGTACGCCGGGACTTCCCACCGGGGAGCTGTTTTTT
CASSTPGLPTGELFF
>TRBV14|NA|TRBJ2-3|NA
TGTGCCAGCAGCCAAGCGGGGGAACGTCGCGCAGATACGCAGTATTTT
CASSQAGERRADTQYF
>TRBV7-9|NA|TRBJ2-5|NA
TGTGCCAGTCTGCCCACAGGACCCCAAGAGACCCAGTACTTC
CASLPTGPQETQYF
>TRBV29-1|once|TRBJ2-5|TRBD1
TGCAGCGTTGAAGATCTCGCAGGGGGCTGGTTAGAGACCCAGTACTTC
CSVEDLAGGWLETQYF
>TRBV4-3|NA|TRBJ2-1|TRBD2
TGCGCCAGCAGCCAAGTTAGCGGGGGCCACAATGAGCAGTTCTTC
CASSQVSGGHNEQFF
>TRBV5-1|NA|TRBJ2-7|TRBD2
TGCGCCAGCAGCGCTACCCATGATGGCGGGAGCCCCTACGAGCAGTACTTC
CASSATHDGGSPYEQYF
>TRBV6-5|NA|TRBJ2-5|NA
TGTGCCAGCAGTTATACTAGAAGGGAGACCCAGTACTTC
CASSYTRRETQYF
>TRBV10-1|NA|TRBJ2-3|NA
TGCGCCGGCCTTAGCTGCACAGATACGCAGTATTTT
CAGLSCTDTQYF
>TRBV28|once|TRBJ2-7|TRBD2
TGTGCCAGCAGTGTAGCGGGAGGGCCTAGGTGGGAGCAGTACTTC
CASSVAGGPRWEQYF
>TRBV7-8|NA|TRBJ2-7|TRBD1
TGTGCCAGCAGCTTGGCGGGACAGGGGGTCTACGAGCAGTACTTC
CASSLAGQGVYEQYF
>TRBV7-9|NA|TRBJ2-7|NA
TGTGCCAGCAGCTTATTTGAGGGGTCCGAGCAGTACTTC
CASSLFEGSEQYF
>TRBV10-2|NA|TRBJ1-3|TRBD1
TGCGCCAGCAGACGGGACAGGGACTATGGAAACACCATATATTTT
CASRRDRDYGNTIYF
>TRBV5-1|NA|TRBJ2-1|TRBD2
TGCGCCAGCAGCGCACCACTAGCGGGGGGTCTCTACAATGAGCAGTTCTTC
CASSAPLAGGLYNEQFF
>TRBV5-1|NA|TRBJ2-7|NA
TGCGCCAGCAGCTTTGACAGGCGACCTGGCGAGCAGTACTTC
CASSFDRRPGEQYF
>TRBV10-1|NA|TRBJ2-3|NA
TGCGCCAGCATCCGGGACAGCACAGATACGCAGTATTTT
CASIRDSTDTQYF
>TRBV7-8|NA|TRBJ1-2|TRBD1
TGTGCCAGCAGCCGGACAGGGGATGGCTACACCTTC
CASSRTGDGYTF
>TRBV29-1|NA|TRBJ1-2|TRBD1
TGCAGCGTTGAAGAGACAGGGAGTGGCTACACCTTC
CSVEETGSGYTF
>TRBV9|once|TRBJ2-1|NA
TGTGCCAGCAGCCCTCCGACTACGGATGAGCAGTTCTTC
CASSPPTTDEQFF
>TRBV4-2|NA|TRBJ1-5|NA
TGTGCCAGCAGCCAAGAAGGACAGCCCCAGCATTTT
CASSQEGQPQHF
>TRBV5-5|NA|TRBJ1-2|NA
TGTGCCAGCAGCCCCTTCGGGGTCAGGAGGTATGGCTACACCTTC
CASSPFGVRRYGYTF
>TRBV5-1|NA|TRBJ2-3|TRBD1
TGCGCCAGCAGCCCAGGACAGGGCACAGATACGCAGTATTTT
CASSPGQGTDTQYF
>TRBV20-1|NA|TRBJ2-3|NA
TGCAGTGCTAGGCGCACAGATACGCAGTATTTT
CSARRTDTQYF